These 25 T cell receptor beta chains were all obtained from the same sample, sequenced in a study of blood T cells in healthy people across ages. Together with a sample-barcoded 5' primer, a J-beta primer mix was included in a second PCR lasting about 7 to 11 cycles. TCRdb re-derived calls from the 5' RACE reads in MiXCR, one entry per CDR3 protein. The sample records over a million distinct CDR3 sequences, under 45% being singletons. The sequenced material came from blood. The receptors originated from a woman aged 60-70 years in good health.

The chain carries TRBV13 and TRBJ2-1; TRBD1 aligns across 9 bases. Germline V gene lookup returns CDR1 PRHDT and CDR2 FYEKMQ (reference sequence). This CDR3 has 14 amino acids. Trimming cost V 0 bases and J 9 bases; bases outside gene matches: 3. The CDR3 sequence is CASSLGDRGGEQFF. CDR3 sequence (DNA): TGTGCCAGCAGCTTAGGGGACAGGGGAGGTGAGCAGTTCTTC.

The rearrangement links TRBV20-1 to TRBJ2-1; D call uncertain. CDR3 length: 12 amino acids. Germline V gene data show CDR1 as DFQATT and CDR2 as SNEGSKA (reference sequence). V lost 6 bases to trimming and J lost 5 bases, with 11 bases between them. In nucleotides, the CDR3 is TGCAGTGCCCACAACTGGGACAATGAGCAGTTCTTC. It is translated as CSAHNWDNEQFF.

V and J are TRBV4-2 and TRBJ2-3; tentative D call: TRBD1 (5 bases). V lost 0 bases to trimming and J lost 1 base, with 14 bases between them. Germline-derived CDR1 and CDR2 are LGHNA and YNFKEQ. The CDR3 is 17 amino acids. The CDR3 reads CASSQELAGLGTDTQYF. The CDR3 nucleotides read TGTGCCAGCAGCCAAGAGTTGGCAGGGCTCGGCACAGATACGCAGTATTTT.

The chain joins TRBV19 to TRBJ2-3; tentative D call: TRBD2 (6 bases). Germline-derived CDR1 and CDR2 are LNHDA and SQIVND (reference sequence). The ends were cut back, 6 bases at V and 9 bases at J, with 19 bases in the middle. CDR3 length equals 14 residues. CDR3 coding DNA: TGTGCCAGTAGGCGACTAGTGGATTCAGTGACGCAGTATTTT. Residues: CASRRLVDSVTQYF.

The chain joins TRBV15 to TRBJ2-7; 12 positions agree with TRBD2. Germline assignment: CDR1 LNHNV and CDR2 YYDKDF (reference sequence). This CDR3 is 18 amino acids long. After removal of 0 bases from V and 3 bases from J, the junction contained 9 bases not matched to a gene. CDR3 loop: CATSREPGATSGSYEQYF. CDR3 nucleotide sequence: TGTGCCACCAGCAGAGAACCGGGGGCGACTAGCGGGAGCTACGAGCAGTACTTC.

The chain employs TRBV5-1 and TRBJ1-1, with D perhaps TRBD1 (5 bases). Trimming shortened V by 2 bases and J by 0 bases, and 17 bases separated the two germline ends. This CDR3 spans 17 amino acids. Germline assignment: CDR1 SGHRS and CDR2 YFSETQ. The CDR3 coding sequence is TGCGCCAGCAGCTTAGGATCCCAGGGACCGTTGAACACTGAAGCTTTCTTT. It encodes CASSLGSQGPLNTEAFF.

On this clonotype itself: Compared with germline, one end of the junction differs, possibly owing to a read error. The chain carries TRBV7-9 and TRBJ2-5, with 8 bases identical to TRBD1. The tail of the sequence fits TRBJ2-7 better, so the J call may be wrong. Germline V gene sequence: CDR1 SEHNR, CDR2 FQNEAQ (reference sequence). The CDR3 is made up of 14 amino acids. The CDR3 reads CAGSFQGAVNEQYF. The CDR3 DNA follows: TGTGCCGGCAGCTTCCAGGGGGCTGTGAACGAGCAGTACTTC.

The sample holds one count of this clonotype. The chain employs TRBV20-1 and TRBJ2-1; 10 bases line up with TRBD2. Germline values: CDR1 DFQATT, CDR2 SNEGSKA (reference sequence). Trimming took 6 bases from V and 2 from J; bases not matched to a gene: 19. The CDR3 totals 19 residues. The CDR3 sequence: CSALRAVVSGRSAYNEQFF. CDR3 coding DNA: TGCAGTGCCCTAAGGGCGGTGGTTAGCGGGAGGTCCGCCTACAATGAGCAGTTCTTC.

This clonotype was counted between two and nine times. The chain employs TRBV10-3 and TRBJ2-5; 12 bases line up with TRBD1. This CDR3 contains 15 residues. Trimming took 2 bases from V and 5 from J; bases not matched to a gene: 3. Germline V gives CDR1 ENHRY, CDR2 SYGVKD. The CDR3: CAISEPGQGAETQYF. CDR3 in DNA: TGTGCCATCAGTGAGCCGGGACAGGGGGCTGAGACCCAGTACTTC.

This chain joins TRBV5-1 and TRBJ2-3; 13 nucleotides agree with TRBD2. V lost 4 bases, J lost 1 base, and 3 bases stayed unmatched. Looked up from germline, CDR1 is SGHRS and CDR2 is YFSETQ. There are 16 residues in the CDR3. CDR3 DNA: TGCGCCAGCAGCATCGGACTAGCGGGGGGCACAGATACGCAGTATTTT. Protein: CASSIGLAGGTDTQYF.

As concerns this clonotype: Mismatch with germline at one junction end may stem from a read error. This rearrangement joins TRBV5-1 to TRBJ1-4; no clear D gene. Germline CDR1 and CDR2: SGHRS and YFSETQ. The CDR3 covers 15 residues. The CDR3 region is CACSSGSSTNEKLFF. DNA for the CDR3: TGCGCCTGCAGCTCCGGGAGTTCAACTAATGAAAAACTGTTTTTT.

J is TRBJ2-7 and V is TRBV29-1; TRBD1 agrees at 9 bases. The CDR3 sequence is 13 residues long. The germline CDR1 and CDR2 sequences are SQVTM and ANQGSEA. Unmatched junction bases numbered 3, after V lost 6 bases and J lost 0 bases. The CDR3 sequence: CSVQGAASYEQYF. As DNA, the CDR3 is TGCAGCGTACAGGGGGCCGCCTCCTACGAGCAGTACTTC.

This clonotype has a handful of counts. The genes are TRBV27 and TRBJ2-1; 7 bases agree with TRBD2. Germline trimming cut 3 bases from V and 5 bases from J; bases unmatched to any gene: 4. Germline CDR1 is MNHEY and CDR2 is SMNVEV (reference sequence). CDR3 size: 14 residues. In DNA form, the CDR3 reads TGTGCCAGCAGTTTGGGACTATTTGACAATGAGCAGTTCTTC. Residues: CASSLGLFDNEQFF.

This clonotype was seen repeatedly, ten times or more. V is TRBV7-8 and J is TRBJ2-5, with a tentative D call TRBD1 (6 bases). The length of the CDR3 is 14 residues. Germline V gene lookup returns CDR1 SGHVS and CDR2 FQNEAQ. The germline V and J ends were trimmed by 3 bases and 4 bases, with 12 bases remaining between them. Here the CDR3 DNA reads TGTGCCAGCAGCTTCCCTGGACAGCGAGAGACCCAGTACTTC. Protein: CASSFPGQRETQYF.

CDR3 amino acids: CASSVVPGMSGDTQYF. CDR3 bases: TGTGCCAGCAGCGTAGTGCCCGGGATGTCTGGAGATACGCAGTATTTT. The J gene is TRBJ2-3, the V gene TRBV9, with D tentatively TRBD2 (5 bases). Trimming took off 0 bases at V and 5 bases at J, with 16 bases between the two ends. This CDR3 spans 16 amino acids. CDR1 and CDR2 from the germline V gene are SGDLS and YYNGEE.

The sample holds a few counts of this clonotype. At one of its ends the junction is not consistent with the germline gene, which may arise from a read error. The gene calls are TRBV4-2 and TRBJ2-7; D gene unclear. Per germline, CDR1 LGHNA and CDR2 YNFKEQ. The CDR3 is 15 amino acids. CDR3 residues: CASSQGNERWNEQYF. CDR3 DNA: TGTGCCAGTAGCCAAGGGAACGAGCGCTGGAACGAGCAGTACTTC.

This clonotype was seen a few times. The chain carries TRBV5-1 and TRBJ2-4; 8 bases line up with TRBD2. Germline CDR1 SGHRS, CDR2 YFSETQ. This CDR3 region has 13 residues. The trim removed 5 bases at V and 13 bases at J, leaving 11 bases unmatched. This CDR3 reads CASSPGGSLWQYF. In nucleotides, the CDR3 is TGCGCCAGCAGTCCGGGGGGGTCACTATGGCAGTACTTC.

This clonotype was seen a handful of times. The chain recombines TRBV27 with TRBJ2-7; a possible D gene is TRBD2 (5 bases). Deletions cut 5 bases from V and 7 bases from J, with 15 bases between. Germline V gene data show CDR1 as MNHEY and CDR2 as SMNVEV (reference sequence). The CDR3 consists of 13 residues. CDR3 residues: CASSRGLAEEQYF. In DNA, the CDR3 is TGTGCCAGCAGTCGAGGTCTAGCTGAAGAGCAGTACTTC.

This clonotype was recorded a few times. This chain connects TRBV29-1 to TRBJ2-7; either TRBD1 or TRBD2 may fit D (5 bases each). There are 13 residues in the CDR3. Trimming stripped 6 bases from V and 2 bases from J, with 14 bases between. Germline loops: CDR1 SQVTM, CDR2 ANQGSEA. The CDR3 DNA reads TGCAGCGTAACAGGAGGCGATACCTACGAGCAGTACTTC. Translating gives CSVTGGDTYEQYF.

This clonotype has a handful of counts. V and J are TRBV28 and TRBJ1-2; TRBD1 is a possible D gene (6 bases). V was pared by 5 bases and J by 4 bases, with 11 bases between. CDR1 and CDR2 (germline): MDHEN, SYDVKM. The CDR3 contains 13 residues. The CDR3 is CASSLLDSYGYTF. The CDR3 nucleotides read TGTGCCAGCAGTCTGTTGGACAGCTATGGCTACACCTTC.

This clonotype was seen more than once but under ten times. The rearrangement joins TRBV5-1 to TRBJ2-1, with 8 bases matching TRBD1. V shed 5 bases, J shed 2 bases, and the junction held 0 bases outside the gene matches. CDR3 size: 13 residues. Germline lookup yields CDR1 SGHRS and CDR2 YFSETQ. The CDR3: CASRQGAYNEQFF. CDR3 nucleotide sequence: TGCGCCAGCAGACAGGGGGCCTACAATGAGCAGTTCTTC. Full variable domain (rest looked up from reference TRBV5-1 and TRBJ2-1): KAGVTQTPRYLIKTRGQQVTLSCSPISGHRSVSWYQQTPGQGLQFLFEYFSETQRNKGNFPGRFSGRQFSNSRSEMNVSTLELGDSALYLCASRQGAYNEQFFGPGTRLTVL.

This clonotype came up many times. This chain uses TRBV20-1 with TRBJ2-5; 7 bases are a match to TRBD2. CDR1 is DFQATT, CDR2 SNEGSKA, per germline (reference sequence). With 6 bases clipped from V and 5 bases from J, the junction kept 3 bases outside the gene matches. CDR3 size: 11 residues. For the CDR3, the DNA is TGCAGTGCCGGACTAGATGAGACCCAGTACTTC. As protein: CSAGLDETQYF.

This clonotype was recorded at least ten times. The CDR3 nucleotides read TGTGCCAGCAGTTCGACAGACGAGTTGACAGATACGCAGTATTTT. This codes for CASSSTDELTDTQYF. This sequence joins TRBV28 and TRBJ2-3; a weak D match, TRBD1 (5 bases). Trimming pared 4 bases from V and 3 bases from J, leaving 14 bases between. Germline V gene lookup returns CDR1 MDHEN and CDR2 SYDVKM. This CDR3 region has 15 residues.

CDR3 DNA: TGTGCCATCCCGGGTGCGGGTAGCGGGAAAGCCGGGGAGCTGTTTTTT. The encoded protein is CAIPGAGSGKAGELFF. The V and J genes are TRBV7-2 and TRBJ2-2; TRBD2 matches 8 bases. The CDR3 loop spans 16 amino acids. From germline, CDR1 is SGHTA and CDR2 FQGNSA. Trimming at V came to 10 bases and at J to 6 bases, leaving 16 bases not matched to a gene.

Only a few counts were recorded for this clonotype. The chain has TRBV28 and TRBJ2-7; 10 bases agree with TRBD2. The germline V gene has CDR1 MDHEN and CDR2 SYDVKM. The CDR3 length is 16 residues. V lost 8 bases, J lost 7 bases, and 17 bases stayed unmatched. The CDR3, as DNA: TGTGCCAGCCTAGCCCTCAGCGGGAGGGCAGGGGGGGAGCAGTACTTC. It yields the protein CASLALSGRAGGEQYF.